Each of the 14 T cell receptor beta chains below was sequenced from the same sample in a study of shared clonotypes between healthy human individuals. CD45RO-negative CD8 cells positively selected for CCR7 made up the naive population, which excluded terminally differentiated effector memory CD45RA+ cells. Only in-frame clones appear in the TCRdb table, and some are missing; sequencing was by immunoSEQ multiplex PCR. This table has roughly 590,000 clones, 95% appearing once. The sequencing sample was made of naive CD8+ T cells sorted from blood. The receptors come from a woman in her thirties in good health.

The chain employs TRBV7-8 and TRBJ2-7, with a possible D match to TRBD1 (6 bases). CDR1 and CDR2 (germline): SGHVS, FQNEAQ. V was shortened by 5 bases and J by 0 bases, with 14 bases between the two germline ends. This CDR3 comprises 15 residues. The CDR3 sequence is CASSPTGTSSYEQYF. CDR3 DNA sequence: TGTGCCAGCAGCCCCACCGGGACAAGCTCCTACGAGCAGTACTTC.

The V gene is TRBV27, the J gene TRBJ1-1, with D perhaps TRBD1 (6 bases). The V gene lost 5 bases and the J gene lost 7 bases, with 14 bases spanning the gap. Germline assignment: CDR1 MNHEY and CDR2 SMNVEV (reference sequence). The CDR3 runs to 13 residues. Written as DNA, the CDR3 is TGTGCCAGCAGTAACCACAGGGCGGTTGAAGCTTTCTTT. This sequence encodes CASSNHRAVEAFF.

The rearrangement uses TRBV2 and TRBJ2-1; the D is unclear. V was shortened by 4 bases and J by 0 bases, with 13 bases between the two germline ends. The CDR3 has 16 amino acids. Germline CDR1 and CDR2: SNHLY and FYNNEI. The CDR3 DNA reads TGTGCCAGCAGTGGGGATGGCGGCAGCTCCTACAATGAGCAGTTCTTC. This encodes CASSGDGGSSYNEQFF.

The J gene is TRBJ1-4, the V gene TRBV2; D gene uncertain. The V and J ends lost 6 bases and 8 bases respectively, with 10 bases between them. Germline V gene sequence: CDR1 SNHLY, CDR2 FYNNEI. The CDR3 length is 12 residues. The CDR3 spells CASRQVEEKLFF. The CDR3 nucleotides read TGTGCCAGCAGGCAAGTGGAGGAAAAACTGTTTTTT.

This sequence joins TRBV4-1 and TRBJ2-7; 10 bases are a match to TRBD2. CDR1 is MGHRA, CDR2 YSYEKL, per germline. The junction had 7 bases not matched to a gene; V was cut back by 2 bases and J by 3 bases. This CDR3 spans 16 amino acids. CDR3 sequence (DNA): TGCGCCAGCAGCCAAAGCCTAGCGGGAGCAGGCTACGAGCAGTACTTC. This sequence encodes CASSQSLAGAGYEQYF.

This clone was observed once. The V and J genes are TRBV5-1 and TRBJ2-6; D is undetermined. The CDR3 runs 17 residues. Trimming left V 4 bases short and J 3 bases short, with 17 bases between. Germline CDR1 and CDR2: SGHRS and YFSETQ. The CDR3 reads CASSPGVTLLGANVLTF. CDR3 nucleotide sequence: TGCGCCAGCAGCCCGGGTGTCACTCTCCTTGGGGCCAACGTCCTGACTTTC.

The chain couples TRBV5-6 to TRBJ1-2; D is uncertain. Trimming took off 4 bases at V and 6 bases at J, with 10 bases between the two ends. The CDR3 sequence is 12 residues long. CDR1 is SGHDT, CDR2 YYEEEE, per germline. CDR3 residues: CASSTFGDGYTF. As DNA, the CDR3 is TGTGCCAGCAGCACTTTTGGGGATGGCTACACCTTC.

The gene calls are TRBV19 and TRBJ1-5, with 7 nucleotides matching TRBD1. Trimming cost V 4 bases and J 3 bases; bases outside gene matches: 18. In germline, CDR1 is LNHDA, CDR2 SQIVND (reference sequence). The CDR3 is 19 residues long. Here the CDR3 reads CASSTTDRVRADYNQPQHF. CDR3 DNA: TGTGCCAGTAGTACTACCGACAGGGTGAGAGCGGATTACAATCAGCCCCAGCATTTT.

The chain links TRBV5-8 to TRBJ1-5; D uncertain. V was clipped by 0 bases and J by 9 bases, with 16 bases between them. Germline V gene data show CDR1 as SGHTS and CDR2 as YDEGEE. The CDR3 spans 15 residues. In DNA, the CDR3 is TGTGCCAGCAGCTTGGCGTCACGGGGAATCGGGCCCCAGCATTTT. Amino acid sequence: CASSLASRGIGPQHF. The whole variable domain, remainder taken from reference TRBV5-8 and TRBJ1-5, is EAGVTQSPTHLIKTRGQQATLRCSPISGHTSVYWYQQALGLGLQFLLWYDEGEERNRGNFPPRFSGRQFPNYSSELNVNALELEDSALYLCASSLASRGIGPQHFGDGTRLSIL.

The chain carries TRBV21-1 and TRBJ2-3; TRBD1, the table's D call, was not compared with the DNA. TRBV21-1 is noted as a pseudogene. This CDR3 has 13 residues. CDR3 DNA: TGTGCCGTCCCTGGGCGCAACACAGATACGCAGTATTTT. The encoded protein is CAVPGRNTDTQYF.

This CDR3 is CASTLLGGAYGYTF. The DNA of the CDR3 is TGTGCCAGCACTCTACTTGGGGGGGCTTATGGCTACACCTTC. The genes are TRBV28 and TRBJ1-2; D may be TRBD1 (6 bases). CDR1 is MDHEN, CDR2 SYDVKM, per germline. The V end was cut by 7 bases, the J end by 5 bases, with 17 bases between. The CDR3 extends over 14 amino acids.

The chain is built from TRBV27 and TRBJ2-4; tentative D call: TRBD1 (5 bases). Germline CDR1 MNHEY, CDR2 SMNVEV (reference sequence). V lost 2 bases to trimming and J lost 6 bases, with 11 bases between them. The length of the CDR3 is 14 residues. The CDR3 reads CASSLRDSRNIQYF. The CDR3 DNA sequence: TGTGCCAGCAGTTTACGAGACAGCCGAAACATTCAGTACTTC.

The chain uses TRBV30 and TRBJ2-6, with 8 bases aligning to TRBD2. CDR3 length: 18 residues. V shed 3 bases, J shed 2 bases, and the junction held 12 bases outside the gene matches. Germline V gene data show CDR1 as GTSNPN and CDR2 as SVGIG (reference sequence). The CDR3 DNA follows: TGTGCCTGGAGAGGACTAGCTCTCAGAGGGACTGGGGCCAACGTCCTGACTTTC. This gives the protein CAWRGLALRGTGANVLTF.

This clone was detected once. The chain joins TRBV27 to TRBJ1-5; D unresolved. CDR1 MNHEY and CDR2 SMNVEV come from the germline V gene (reference sequence). V dropped 6 bases and J dropped 1 base, with 16 bases sitting between them. The CDR3 length is 16 residues. The CDR3 DNA follows: TGTGCCAGCAGCCCCAGGTCGGCAGTAAGCAATCAGCCCCAGCATTTT. It encodes CASSPRSAVSNQPQHF.